This T cell receptor beta chain stems from a study of T cell responses to AZD1222 COVID-19 vaccine. As regards this clone: The antigen is not known.

J was trimmed by 5 bases and V by 2 bases; bases with no gene match: 8. In germline, CDR1 is SGHRS, CDR2 YFSETQ. CDR3 size: 16 residues. Study-wide results and caveats: Baseline seropositives among AZD1222 recipients totaled only 5 to 7. Rises in breadth and depth of Spike-specific TCRs came after two AZD1222 doses. Females outnumbered males among donors, who were mostly white British; clonal diversity was possibly underestimated.

Sequenced by immunoSEQ multiplex PCR; TCRdb stores in-frame clones only, minus some. In the table there are roughly 70,000 clones, about four fifths of which are singletons. This clonotype originated in an adult in good health. Specimen: peripheral blood, collected on day 0 of MenACWY control vaccination. The J gene is TRBJ2-5, the V gene TRBV5-1, with 11 bases matching TRBD2. As DNA, the CDR3 is TGCGCCAGCAGCTTTGGACTAGCGGGCCTTAGGGAGACCCAGTACTTC. Protein: CASSFGLAGLRETQYF.